Below are 20 T cell receptor beta chains sequenced from a single sample in a study of blood T cell repertoires in COVID-19 (dated by TCRdb to about 2020). The receptor library was made with the immunoSEQ multiplex PCR assay. In its TCRdb copy, this immuneACCESS table keeps in-frame sequences only and misses some clones. Where compared with another copy, unresolved V genes explain less than half of these, and the others have no known cause. This sample lists 380,000 or so clones; around 88% were detected once. The ten largest clones take up 7.1% of the sample. The sequenced sample consisted of peripheral blood. All receptors come from a woman aged 60-70 years with COVID-19, enrolled during active disease.

The chain employs TRBV14 and TRBJ1-1, with a weak D call TRBD1 (6 bases). CDR3 length: 13 residues. Germline values: CDR1 SGHDN, CDR2 FVKESK. The V end lost 1 base, the J end lost 4 bases, and 7 bases lay between the germline ends. The CDR3 protein is CASSQVGGTEAFF. As DNA, the CDR3 is TGTGCCAGCAGCCAAGTAGGGGGCACTGAAGCTTTCTTT. Full variable domain (remainder filled in from reference TRBV14 and TRBJ1-1): EAGVTQFPSHSVIEKGQTVTLRCDPISGHDNLYWYRRVMGKEIKFLLHFVKESKQDESGMPNNRFLAERTGGTYSTLKVQPAELEDSGVYFCASSQVGGTEAFFGQGTRLTVV.

The genes are TRBV29-1 and TRBJ1-2; no reliable D call. Trimming shortened V by 4 bases and J by 6 bases, and 9 bases separated the two germline ends. This CDR3 contains 11 residues. Germline-derived CDR1 and CDR2 are SQVTM and ANQGSEA. The CDR3: CSVVEGDGYTF. The CDR3 region has the DNA TGCAGCGTTGTTGAGGGAGATGGCTACACCTTC. Supplemented by reference TRBV29-1 and TRBJ1-2, the full variable domain reads SAVISQKPSRDICQRGTSLTIQCQVDSQVTMMFWYRQQPGQSLTLIATANQGSEATYESGFVIDKFPISRPNLTFSTLTVSNMSPEDSSIYLCSVVEGDGYTFGSGTRLTVV.

The gene calls are TRBV19 and TRBJ1-2; TRBD1 matches at 8 bases. V was clipped by 0 bases and J by 6 bases; unmatched bases: 9. The CDR3 length is 16 residues. Germline V lookup: CDR1 LNHDA, CDR2 SQIVND (reference sequence). The DNA for the CDR3 is TGTGCCAGTAGTATAGATCTATCGGGACAGGTGGATGGCTACACCTTC. Protein: CASSIDLSGQVDGYTF.

The chain joins TRBV5-1 to TRBJ1-2; TRBD1 agrees at 8 bases. V shed 0 bases, J shed 0 bases, and the junction held 7 bases outside the gene matches. The CDR3 length is 17 residues. Germline V gives CDR1 SGHRS, CDR2 YFSETQ. The CDR3 DNA follows: TGCGCCAGCAGCTTGGAAACCCCGGGACAGGCTAACTATGGCTACACCTTC. Protein sequence: CASSLETPGQANYGYTF.

As regards this clone: The junction and the germline gene differ at one end; a read error may be behind it. Additional DNA sequences in this sample encode the identical CDR3. V is TRBV27 and J is TRBJ1-5; the match to TRBD1 covers 7 bases. CDR3 length: 13 residues. Germline-derived CDR1 and CDR2 are MNHEY and SMNVEV (reference sequence). The CDR3 spells CASSLDRNQPQHF. CDR3 coding DNA: TGTGCCAGTAGTTTGGACAGGAATCAGCCCCAGCATTTT.

V and J are TRBV10-1 and TRBJ2-2, with D perhaps TRBD1 (6 bases). Trimming shortened V by 3 bases and J by 7 bases, and 12 bases separated the two germline ends. The germline CDR1 and CDR2 sequences are WNHNN and SYGVQD (reference sequence). This CDR3 spans 14 amino acids. The CDR3 sequence is CASSDTGSGGELFF. CDR3 nucleotides: TGCGCCAGCAGTGATACAGGGTCGGGCGGGGAGCTGTTTTTT.

This clone turned up a few times. The chain carries TRBV18 and TRBJ2-7, with 12 bases aligning to TRBD2. V dropped 3 bases and J dropped 4; count of bases not matched to a gene: 13. The CDR3 is 18 residues long. Germline CDR1 and CDR2: KGHSH and LQKENI. This CDR3 reads CASSPGPGLAGTAYEQYF. The CDR3 DNA reads TGTGCCAGCTCACCTGGCCCGGGACTAGCGGGCACGGCTTACGAGCAGTACTTC.

The genes are TRBV29-1 and TRBJ1-3; D remains unclear. Per germline, CDR1 SQVTM and CDR2 ANQGSEA. Trimming removed 0 bases from V and 5 bases from J, with 11 bases in between. The CDR3 sequence is 14 residues long. CDR3 sequence reads: CSVEDSGSRNTIYF. The CDR3, as DNA: TGCAGCGTTGAAGATTCCGGGAGTAGAAACACCATATATTTT.

This clone was seen a few times. The genes are TRBV9 and TRBJ2-7; D remains unclear. V was trimmed by 0 bases and J by 5 bases, leaving 12 bases between them. Per the germline V gene, CDR1 is SGDLS and CDR2 is YYNGEE. The CDR3 contains 14 residues. The CDR3 DNA reads TGTGCCAGCAGCGTAGATCTCTTTGTCCACGAGCAGTACTTC. Its protein product is CASSVDLFVHEQYF.

This chain connects TRBV7-8 to TRBJ1-5; D gene unclear. Per the germline V gene, CDR1 is SGHVS and CDR2 is FQNEAQ. CDR3 length: 12 residues. Trimming removed 5 bases at V and 8 bases at J, with 10 bases between. CDR3 loop: CASSPLGKPQHF. For the CDR3, the DNA is TGTGCCAGCAGCCCCCTCGGGAAGCCCCAGCATTTT.

V and J are TRBV15 and TRBJ1-3, with D uncertain. This CDR3 contains 18 residues. CDR1 and CDR2 from the germline V gene are LNHNV and YYDKDF (reference sequence). The germline V and J ends were trimmed by 4 bases and 0 bases, with 19 bases remaining between them. CDR3 bases: TGTGCCACCAGCAACACCAAAGAGGGCCTAGTCTCTGGAAACACCATATATTTT. Its protein is CATSNTKEGLVSGNTIYF.

The chain joins TRBV4-1 to TRBJ2-1; TRBD2 matches at 13 bases. Trimming removed 3 bases from V and 7 bases from J; junction bases left unmatched: 12. CDR3 length: 18 residues. Per the germline V gene, CDR1 is MGHRA and CDR2 is YSYEKL. The CDR3 sequence is CASSQVTSGGALGNEQFF. The CDR3 DNA follows: TGCGCCAGCAGCCAGGTTACTAGCGGGGGGGCCTTGGGGAATGAGCAGTTCTTC.

This clone was counted between two and nine times. V gene TRBV5-5 combines with J gene TRBJ2-1; 7 positions match TRBD2. V gave up 2 bases and J gave up 7 bases; unmatched junction bases: 0. This CDR3 comprises 12 residues. Germline loops: CDR1 SGHKS, CDR2 YYEKEE (reference sequence). The CDR3 DNA is TGTGCCAGCAGCTTAGCGGGGAATGAGCAGTTCTTC. Translating gives CASSLAGNEQFF.

The rearrangement joins TRBV9 to TRBJ2-2; 13 bases are shared with TRBD2. Trimming cost V 3 bases and J 6 bases; bases outside gene matches: 8. The CDR3 extends over 17 amino acids. The germline gives CDR1 SGDLS, CDR2 YYNGEE. CDR3 loop: CASSATSGGPIPGELFF. CDR3 nucleotides: TGTGCCAGCAGCGCGACTAGCGGGGGGCCCATCCCCGGGGAGCTGTTTTTT.

The chain is built from TRBV7-8 and TRBJ1-1, with D possibly TRBD1 on 6 matching bases. Germline V gene data show CDR1 as SGHVS and CDR2 as FQNEAQ. The V gene lost 3 bases and the J gene lost 0 bases, with 11 bases spanning the gap. There are 15 residues in the CDR3. DNA for the CDR3: TGTGCCAGCAGCTTCACGGGGGGCATGAACACTGAAGCTTTCTTT. This encodes CASSFTGGMNTEAFF.

The V gene is TRBV30, the J gene TRBJ1-1; D gene ambiguous. Per germline, CDR1 GTSNPN and CDR2 SVGIG (reference sequence). The CDR3 contains 14 residues. V was pared by 0 bases and J by 1 base, with 9 bases between. CDR3 protein: CAWSVLRGNTEAFF. CDR3 nucleotide sequence: TGTGCCTGGAGTGTACTGCGAGGGAACACTGAAGCTTTCTTT.

The chain employs TRBV12-3 or TRBV12-4 and TRBJ2-2; D ambiguous. Trimming cost V 7 bases and J 2 bases, with 2 bases left between them. The CDR3 sequence is 11 residues long. The CDR3 loop reads CASTNTGELFF. For the CDR3, the DNA is TGTGCCAGCACAAACACCGGGGAGCTGTTTTTT.

The count of this clone is one. The rearrangement uses TRBV11-3 and TRBJ2-7; 9 positions match TRBD1. V shed 5 bases, J shed 4 bases, and the junction held 9 bases outside the gene matches. This CDR3 spans 15 amino acids. The germline V gene encodes CDR1 SGHNT and CDR2 YENEEA. The CDR3 is CASSPPGTGSYEQYF. The CDR3 nucleotides are TGTGCCAGCAGCCCCCCGGGGACAGGGAGTTACGAGCAGTACTTC.

The V call is TRBV18, the J call TRBJ1-1; TRBD1 matches 8 bases. This CDR3 comprises 14 residues. J gave up 10 bases and V 2 bases, and 9 bases lay outside the gene matches. Germline values: CDR1 KGHSH, CDR2 LQKENI. The CDR3 DNA reads as TGTGCCAGCTCACCAAGACAGGGGTCAGGGGGAGCTTTCTTT. It specifies CASSPRQGSGGAFF. The full variable domain, in which reference TRBV18 and TRBJ1-1 provide the parts outside the CDR3, is NAGVMQNPRHLVRRRGQEARLRCSPMKGHSHVYWYRQLPEEGLKFMVYLQKENIIDESGMPKERFSAEFPKEGPSILRIQQVVRGDSAAYFCASSPRQGSGGAFFGQGTRLTVV.

This clone occurred a few times. This chain connects TRBV7-2 to TRBJ1-2; a possible D gene is TRBD1 (5 bases). Germline V gives CDR1 SGHTA, CDR2 FQGNSA. The CDR3 is made up of 13 amino acids. Between the trimmed V and J ends, which lost 8 bases and 6 bases, there was a span of 16 bases. This CDR3 reads CASSGAGLNGYTF. CDR3 nucleotides: TGTGCCAGCTCTGGGGCCGGGTTAAATGGCTACACCTTC. Variable domain in full (rest from reference TRBV7-2 and TRBJ1-2): GAGVSQSPSNKVTEKGKDVELRCDPISGHTALYWYRQSLGQGLEFLIYFQGNSAPDKSGLPSDRFSAERTGGSVSTLTIQRTQQEDSAVYLCASSGAGLNGYTFGSGTRLTVV.